The rows below give T cell receptor beta chains drawn from one sample of a study of long-term antiretroviral therapy in people with HIV. Assay: immunoSEQ multiplex PCR; the TCRdb copy retains only in-frame clones and omits some. The table records some 21,000 clones, more than 70% of them present only once. The sequences come from unsorted PBMCs, collected approximately 1.8 years before starting antiretroviral therapy. These receptor sequences come from a woman between 40 and 50 years old with HIV. Both conserved end residues are part of each CDR3. The order of the fields is J gene, V gene, clone size, D gene, CDR3 protein, CDR3 DNA. The D gene is left open where the match is weak. Size is omitted from some rows. Given values are once, few, many or a class for expanded clones.

TRBJ1-5 TRBV7-8 NA NA CASSLDRNQPQHF TGTGCCAGCAGCTTAGACAGGAATCAGCCCCAGCATTTT
TRBJ2-7 TRBV29-1 NA NA CSVEDPGPTYEQYF TGCAGCGTTGAAGATCCCGGGCCGACCTACGAGCAGTACTTC
TRBJ1-1 TRBV5-1 once TRBD1 CASSLTRGQGYTEAFF TGCGCCAGCAGCTTAACCAGAGGACAGGGTTACACTGAAGCTTTCTTT
TRBJ2-2 TRBV2 few NA CASDGGDTGELFF TGTGCCAGTGATGGGGGAGACACCGGGGAGCTGTTTTTT
TRBJ1-2 TRBV9 few NA CASSDWQGYTF TGTGCCAGCAGCGACTGGCAGGGCTACACCTTC
TRBJ2-7 TRBV7-9 once TRBD2 CASSAPGTSGSEEQYF TGTGCCAGCAGCGCACCCGGGACTAGCGGGAGTGAAGAGCAGTACTTC
TRBJ2-6 TRBV4-2 NA TRBD1 CASSLTTGVTGANVLTF TGTGCCAGCAGCCTGACTACAGGGGTGACTGGGGCCAACGTCCTGACTTTC
TRBJ2-7 TRBV27 NA NA CASSLFAVSYEQYF TGTGCCAGCAGTTTATTCGCAGTCTCCTACGAGCAGTACTTC
TRBJ1-3 TRBV5-4 few NA CASSLQSNSGNTIYF TGTGCCAGCAGCTTGCAGTCAAACTCTGGAAACACCATATATTTT
TRBJ1-5 TRBV5-5 medium-sized NA CASSGGGFSNQPQHF TGTGCCAGCAGCGGAGGGGGTTTTAGCAATCAGCCCCAGCATTTT
TRBJ2-3 TRBV30 NA NA CALHSTDTQYF TGTGCCCTACATAGCACAGATACGCAGTATTTT
TRBJ2-2 TRBV6-6 few NA CASRAGSGTGELFF TGTGCCAGCAGGGCAGGGTCGGGCACCGGGGAGCTGTTTTTT
TRBJ1-2 TRBV19 NA NA CASSIGGAGSGYTF TGTGCCAGTAGTATAGGGGGAGCCGGTTCTGGCTACACCTTC
TRBJ2-7 TRBV18 NA NA CASSPISGLPSYEQYF TGTGCCAGCTCACCAATTAGCGGATTACCCTCCTACGAGCAGTACTTC
TRBJ1-1 TRBV2 NA TRBD1 CASGEDRGIVKAFF TGTGCCAGCGGTGAGGACAGGGGTATCGTGAAAGCTTTCTTT
TRBJ2-6 TRBV5-1 NA NA CASSLGPMAGANVLTF TGCGCCAGCAGCTTGGGACCCATGGCTGGGGCCAACGTCCTGACTTTC
TRBJ2-5 TRBV5-1 NA NA CASSLAGAEQETQYF TGCGCCAGCAGCTTGGCAGGGGCGGAACAAGAGACCCAGTACTTC
TRBJ1-1 TRBV7-2 NA NA CASSLGAPEAFF TGTGCCAGCAGCTTAGGGGCACCTGAAGCTTTCTTT
TRBJ2-7 TRBV30 NA TRBD2 CAWSPGLADYEQYF TGTGCCTGGAGTCCGGGACTAGCGGATTACGAGCAGTACTTC
TRBJ1-6 TRBV7-6 NA NA CASSLDREDNSPLHF TGTGCCAGCAGCTTAGACAGAGAGGATAATTCACCCCTCCACTTT
TRBJ1-5 TRBV6-6 NA NA CASSYQNQPQHF TGTGCCAGCAGTTATCAGAATCAGCCCCAGCATTTT
TRBJ2-3 TRBV5-1 NA TRBD1 CASSRQGFGDTQYF TGCGCCAGCAGTAGACAGGGGTTTGGAGATACGCAGTATTTT
TRBJ2-1 TRBV4-1 NA TRBD1 CASSPQGAWDNEQFF TGCGCCAGCAGCCCACAGGGGGCTTGGGACAATGAGCAGTTCTTC
TRBJ2-3 TRBV29-1 NA NA CSVERGTSTDTQYF TGCAGCGTTGAGAGGGGAACTAGCACAGATACGCAGTATTTT
TRBJ1-3 TRBV5-6 NA NA CASSLKGGSGNTIYF TGTGCCAGCAGCTTGAAAGGGGGGTCTGGAAACACCATATATTTT
TRBJ1-6 TRBV5-1 NA NA CASSLGGGEAPLHF TGCGCCAGCAGCTTGGGGGGTGGGGAAGCACCCCTCCACTTT
TRBJ1-1 TRBV15 once NA CATSRGRGVGTEAFF TGTGCCACCAGCAGAGGAAGGGGGGTAGGCACTGAAGCTTTCTTT
TRBJ2-5 TRBV9 NA TRBD2 CASSTSGGYQETQYF TGTGCCAGCAGCACCAGCGGGGGGTATCAAGAGACCCAGTACTTC
TRBJ1-2 TRBV2 NA NA CASSEAGLGGYTF TGTGCCAGCAGTGAAGCCGGGTTGGGTGGCTACACCTTC
TRBJ2-7 TRBV14 NA TRBD1 CASSPVTGGNLVRNYEQYF TGTGCCAGCAGCCCTGTGACAGGGGGGAACTTGGTGCGGAACTACGAGCAGTACTTC
TRBJ2-1 TRBV4-2 NA TRBD2 CASSQGSVAGGPREQFF TGTGCCAGCAGCCAAGGCTCAGTAGCGGGGGGGCCACGAGAGCAGTTCTTC
TRBJ2-7 TRBV6-6 few NA CASTAPGGYEQYF TGTGCCAGCACGGCACCCGGGGGCTACGAGCAGTACTTC
TRBJ2-7 TRBV6-5 NA NA CASSRNRDPPYEQYF TGTGCCAGCAGTAGAAACCGGGACCCCCCGTACGAGCAGTACTTC
TRBJ2-1 TRBV11-2 NA NA CASSWQTAGNEQFF TGTGCCAGCAGCTGGCAGACGGCCGGGAATGAGCAGTTCTTC
TRBJ2-1 TRBV5-4 NA NA CASSLAIGNEQFF TGTGCCAGCAGCCTCGCGATCGGCAATGAGCAGTTCTTC
TRBJ2-2 TRBV19 NA NA CASSIEAQGTGELFF TGTGCCAGTAGTATAGAAGCTCAGGGCACCGGGGAGCTGTTTTTT
TRBJ2-7 TRBV5-4 NA NA CASSSRGARIGEQYF TGTGCCAGCAGCTCAAGGGGAGCTAGGATCGGCGAGCAGTACTTC
TRBJ2-1 TRBV2 NA NA CASRQQNEQFF TGTGCCAGCAGACAGCAGAATGAGCAGTTCTTC
TRBJ1-1 TRBV11-2 few NA CASSLLEGVEAFF TGTGCCAGCAGCTTATTAGAAGGGGTGGAAGCTTTCTTT
TRBJ2-3 TRBV29-1 NA NA CSADFKGPDSSTDTQYF TGCAGCGCCGACTTCAAGGGACCCGACTCTAGCACAGATACGCAGTATTTT
TRBJ2-1 TRBV6-4 NA NA CASSERDNNEQFF TGTGCCAGCAGTGAGCGGGACAACAATGAGCAGTTCTTC
TRBJ2-2 TRBV9 few NA CASSAVSTGVFGELFF TGTGCCAGCAGCGCCGTCTCGACTGGGGTGTTCGGGGAGCTGTTTTTT
TRBJ2-1 TRBV5-6 few NA CASSLNDRTGNEQFF TGTGCCAGCAGCTTGAACGACAGGACCGGGAATGAGCAGTTCTTC
TRBJ1-2 TRBV7-2 NA NA CASSLTVNYGYTF TGTGCCAGCAGCTTGACTGTAAACTATGGCTACACCTTC
TRBJ2-5 TRBV5-1 NA TRBD1 CASRRQGQETQYF TGCGCCAGCAGGAGACAGGGGCAAGAGACCCAGTACTTC
TRBJ2-2 TRBV5-4 NA NA CASSFSGRADGELFF TGTGCCAGCAGCTTTTCTGGCAGGGCGGACGGGGAGCTGTTTTTT
TRBJ2-2 TRBV4-1 NA TRBD2 CASSQEVPSGNTGELFF TGCGCCAGCAGCCAAGAGGTCCCTAGCGGGAACACCGGGGAGCTGTTTTTT
TRBJ2-3 TRBV10-3 NA NA CAISESRQLTDTQYF TGTGCCATCAGTGAGTCGAGGCAGCTCACAGATACGCAGTATTTT
TRBJ1-1 TRBV10-3 NA NA CAISESEERGTEAFF TGTGCCATCAGTGAGTCGGAGGAGCGGGGGACTGAAGCTTTCTTT
TRBJ1-1 TRBV30 large NA CAWSVSLTEAFF TGTGCCTGGAGTGTAAGTCTAACTGAAGCTTTCTTT
TRBJ1-6 TRBV7-6 NA NA CASSSRKWGLNSPLHF TGTGCCAGCAGTTCTAGAAAGTGGGGGCTCAATTCACCCCTCCACTTT
TRBJ1-2 TRBV7-2 once NA CASSPADGTTYGYTF TGTGCCAGCAGCCCGGCGGACGGGACAACCTATGGCTACACCTTC
TRBJ2-4 TRBV30 NA NA CAWSVRPGIQYF TGTGCCTGGAGTGTCCGACCTGGCATTCAGTACTTC
TRBJ2-1 TRBV9 NA NA CASSVEKGHPSPYNEQFF TGTGCCAGCAGCGTAGAGAAGGGACACCCGTCCCCATACAATGAGCAGTTCTTC
TRBJ1-6 TRBV15 NA NA CATSRSGAGNSPLHF TGTGCCACCAGCAGATCCGGGGCCGGCAATTCACCCCTCCACTTT